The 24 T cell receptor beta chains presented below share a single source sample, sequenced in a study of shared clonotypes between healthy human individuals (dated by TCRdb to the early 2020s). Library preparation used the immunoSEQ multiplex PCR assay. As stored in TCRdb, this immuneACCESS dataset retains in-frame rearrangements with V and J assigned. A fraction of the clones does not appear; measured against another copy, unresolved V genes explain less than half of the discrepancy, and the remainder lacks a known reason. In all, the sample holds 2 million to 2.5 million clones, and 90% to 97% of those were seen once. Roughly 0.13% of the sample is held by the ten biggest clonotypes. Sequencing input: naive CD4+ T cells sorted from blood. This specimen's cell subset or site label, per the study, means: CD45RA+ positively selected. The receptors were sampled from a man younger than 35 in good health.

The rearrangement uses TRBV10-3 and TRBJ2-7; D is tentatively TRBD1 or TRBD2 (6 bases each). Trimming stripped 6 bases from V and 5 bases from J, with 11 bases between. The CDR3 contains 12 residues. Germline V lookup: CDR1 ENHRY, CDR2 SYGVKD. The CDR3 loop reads CAIRGGVDEQYF. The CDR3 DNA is TGTGCCATCAGGGGGGGCGTCGACGAGCAGTACTTC.

The CDR3 bases are TGTGCCAGCTCACCAGGACAGGGTCAAATGGGGGAGCAGTACTTC. This codes for CASSPGQGQMGEQYF. The chain has TRBV18 and TRBJ2-7; 8 bases align to TRBD1. V lost 2 bases to trimming and J lost 7 bases; unmatched junction nucleotides: 10. CDR1 is KGHSH, CDR2 LQKENI, per germline. The CDR3 has 15 amino acids.

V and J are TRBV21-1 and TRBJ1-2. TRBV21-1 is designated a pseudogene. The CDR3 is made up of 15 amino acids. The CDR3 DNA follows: TGTGCCAGCAGCAAAGTCCGGGGGGGTAACTATGGCTACACCTTC. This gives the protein CASSKVRGGNYGYTF.

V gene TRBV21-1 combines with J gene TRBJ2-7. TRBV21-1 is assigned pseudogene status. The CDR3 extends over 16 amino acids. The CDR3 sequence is CASSAPAPPLSYEQYF. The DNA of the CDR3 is TGTGCCAGCAGCGCCCCAGCTCCACCTTTATCCTACGAGCAGTACTTC.

The DNA of the CDR3 is TGTGCCAGCAGACGGACTAGCAGCGACACCGGGGAGCTGTTTTTT. Encoded protein: CASRRTSSDTGELFF. The gene calls are TRBV6-1 and TRBJ2-2, with 8 bases identical to TRBD2. Germline V gene lookup returns CDR1 MNHNS and CDR2 SASEGT. V shed 6 bases, J shed 3 bases, and the junction held 6 bases outside the gene matches. The CDR3 is 15 residues long.

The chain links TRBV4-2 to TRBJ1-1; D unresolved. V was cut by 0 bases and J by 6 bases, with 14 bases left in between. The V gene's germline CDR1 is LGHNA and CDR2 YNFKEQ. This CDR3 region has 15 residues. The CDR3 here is CASSQEAALVSEAFF. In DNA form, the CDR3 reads TGTGCCAGCAGCCAAGAGGCGGCTCTGGTGTCTGAAGCTTTCTTT.

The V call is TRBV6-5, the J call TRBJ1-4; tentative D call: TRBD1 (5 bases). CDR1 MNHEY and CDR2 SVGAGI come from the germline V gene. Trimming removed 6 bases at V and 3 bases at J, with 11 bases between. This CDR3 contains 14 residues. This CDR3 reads CASRGLGANEKLFF. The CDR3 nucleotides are TGTGCCAGCAGGGGACTTGGGGCTAATGAAAAACTGTTTTTT.

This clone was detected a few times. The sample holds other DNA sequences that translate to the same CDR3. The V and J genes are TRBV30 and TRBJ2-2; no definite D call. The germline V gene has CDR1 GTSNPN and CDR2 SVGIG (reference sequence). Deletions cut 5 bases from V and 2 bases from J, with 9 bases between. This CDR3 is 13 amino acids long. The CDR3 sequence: CAWGRTNTGELFF. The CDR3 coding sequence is TGTGCCTGGGGACGGACCAACACCGGGGAGCTGTTTTTT.

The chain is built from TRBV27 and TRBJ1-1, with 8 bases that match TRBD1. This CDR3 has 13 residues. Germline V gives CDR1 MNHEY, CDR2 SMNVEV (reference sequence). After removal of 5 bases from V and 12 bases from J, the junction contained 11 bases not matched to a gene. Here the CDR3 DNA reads TGTGCCAGCAGTACAAATCTCGGACAGGGATCTTTCTTT. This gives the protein CASSTNLGQGSFF.

This CDR3 reads CASSEAGGRRPGNTIYF. Written as DNA, the CDR3 is TGTGCCAGCAGTGAAGCGGGAGGCAGACGTCCTGGAAACACCATATATTTT. The rearrangement joins TRBV2 to TRBJ1-3, with D unresolved. CDR3 length equals 17 residues. V gave up 0 bases and J gave up 2 bases, with 14 bases separating them. Per the germline V gene, CDR1 is SNHLY and CDR2 is FYNNEI.

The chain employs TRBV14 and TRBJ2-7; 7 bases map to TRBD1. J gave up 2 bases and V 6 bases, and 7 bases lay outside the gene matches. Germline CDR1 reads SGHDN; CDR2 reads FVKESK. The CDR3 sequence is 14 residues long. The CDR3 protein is CASRYRQGTYEQYF. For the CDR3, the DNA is TGTGCCAGCAGGTATCGACAGGGTACCTACGAGCAGTACTTC.

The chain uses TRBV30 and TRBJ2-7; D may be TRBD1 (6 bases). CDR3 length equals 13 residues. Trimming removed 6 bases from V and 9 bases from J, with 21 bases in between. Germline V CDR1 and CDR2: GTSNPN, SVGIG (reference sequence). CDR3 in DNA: TGTGCCTGTACCTTGGGGCAGGGGTTTCCGCAGTACTTC. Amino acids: CACTLGQGFPQYF. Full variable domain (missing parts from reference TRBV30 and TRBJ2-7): SQTIHQWPATLVQPVGSPLSLECTVEGTSNPNLYWYRQAAGRGLQLLFYSVGIGQISSEVPQNLSASRPQDRQFILSSKKLLLSDSGFYLCACTLGQGFPQYFGPGTRLTVT.

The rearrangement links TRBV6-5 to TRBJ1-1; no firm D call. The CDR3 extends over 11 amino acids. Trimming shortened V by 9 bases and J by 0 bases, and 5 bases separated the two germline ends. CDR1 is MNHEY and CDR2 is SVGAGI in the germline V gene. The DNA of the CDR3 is TGTGCCAGTCAGATGAACACTGAAGCTTTCTTT. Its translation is CASQMNTEAFF.

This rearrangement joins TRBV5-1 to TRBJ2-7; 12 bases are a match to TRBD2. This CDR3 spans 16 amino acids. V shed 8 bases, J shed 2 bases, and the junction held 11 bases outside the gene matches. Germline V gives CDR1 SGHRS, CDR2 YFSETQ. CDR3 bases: TGCGCCAGTACGACTAGCGGGAGAATGGGTGCCTACGAGCAGTACTTC. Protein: CASTTSGRMGAYEQYF. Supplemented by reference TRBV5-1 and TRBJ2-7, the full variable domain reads KAGVTQTPRYLIKTRGQQVTLSCSPISGHRSVSWYQQTPGQGLQFLFEYFSETQRNKGNFPGRFSGRQFSNSRSEMNVSTLELGDSALYLCASTTSGRMGAYEQYFGPGTRLTVT.

This chain's CDR3 is CASSLAGGQFF. The CDR3 DNA sequence: TGCGCCAGCAGCTTGGCTGGGGGGCAGTTCTTC. The chain links TRBV5-1 to TRBJ2-1; D might be TRBD1 or TRBD2, each matching 5 bases. This CDR3 comprises 11 residues. V lost 0 bases, J lost 12 bases, and 7 bases lay in between. CDR1 SGHRS and CDR2 YFSETQ come from the germline V gene. The whole variable domain, filled in from reference TRBV5-1 and TRBJ2-1, reads KAGVTQTPRYLIKTRGQQVTLSCSPISGHRSVSWYQQTPGQGLQFLFEYFSETQRNKGNFPGRFSGRQFSNSRSEMNVSTLELGDSALYLCASSLAGGQFFGPGTRLTVL.

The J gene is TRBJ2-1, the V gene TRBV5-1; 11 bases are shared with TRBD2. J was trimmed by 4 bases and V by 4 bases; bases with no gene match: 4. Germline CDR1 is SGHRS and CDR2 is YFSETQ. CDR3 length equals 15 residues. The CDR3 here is CASSETSGAYNEQFF. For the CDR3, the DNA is TGCGCCAGCAGCGAGACTAGCGGGGCTTACAATGAGCAGTTCTTC.

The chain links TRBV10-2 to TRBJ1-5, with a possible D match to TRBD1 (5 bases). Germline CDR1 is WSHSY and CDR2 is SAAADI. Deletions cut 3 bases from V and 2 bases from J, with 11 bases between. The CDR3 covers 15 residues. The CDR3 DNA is TGCGCCAGCAGTGACCTGGGGACGCGCAATCAGCCCCAGCATTTT. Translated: CASSDLGTRNQPQHF.

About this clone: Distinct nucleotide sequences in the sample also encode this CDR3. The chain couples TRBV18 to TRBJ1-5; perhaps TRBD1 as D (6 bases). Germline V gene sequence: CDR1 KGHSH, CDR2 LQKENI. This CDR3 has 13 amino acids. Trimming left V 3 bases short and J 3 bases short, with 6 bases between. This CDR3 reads CASSPGANQPQHF. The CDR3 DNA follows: TGTGCCAGCTCACCGGGGGCCAATCAGCCCCAGCATTTT.

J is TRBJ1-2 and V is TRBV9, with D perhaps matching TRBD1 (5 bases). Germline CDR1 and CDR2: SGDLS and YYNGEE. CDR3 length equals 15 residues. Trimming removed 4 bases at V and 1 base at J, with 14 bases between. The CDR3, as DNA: TGTGCCAGCAGCAGGGAGGGGATAGATAACTATGGCTACACCTTC. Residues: CASSREGIDNYGYTF.

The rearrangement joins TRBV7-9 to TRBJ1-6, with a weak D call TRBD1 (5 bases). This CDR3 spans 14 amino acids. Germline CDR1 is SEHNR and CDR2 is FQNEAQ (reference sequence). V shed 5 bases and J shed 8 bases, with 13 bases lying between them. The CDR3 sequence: CASSRDLGDSPLHF. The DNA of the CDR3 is TGTGCCAGCAGCCGGGACCTAGGGGATTCACCCCTCCACTTT.

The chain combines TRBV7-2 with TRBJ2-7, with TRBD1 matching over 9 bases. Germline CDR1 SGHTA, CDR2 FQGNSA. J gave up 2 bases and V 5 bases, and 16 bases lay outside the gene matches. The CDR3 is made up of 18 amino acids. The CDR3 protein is CASSPPQVTRDRAYEQYF. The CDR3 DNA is TGTGCCAGCAGCCCCCCTCAGGTCACACGGGACAGGGCCTACGAGCAGTACTTC.

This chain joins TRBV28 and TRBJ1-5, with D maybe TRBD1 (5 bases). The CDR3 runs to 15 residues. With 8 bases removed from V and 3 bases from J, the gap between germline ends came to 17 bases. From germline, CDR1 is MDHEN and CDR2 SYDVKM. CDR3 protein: CASLAGTSNNQPQHF. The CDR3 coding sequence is TGTGCCAGCCTGGCTGGGACTTCTAACAATCAGCCCCAGCATTTT.

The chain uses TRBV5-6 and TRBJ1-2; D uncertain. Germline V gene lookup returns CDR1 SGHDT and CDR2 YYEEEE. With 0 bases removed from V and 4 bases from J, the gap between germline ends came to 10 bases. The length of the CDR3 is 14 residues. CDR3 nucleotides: TGTGCCAGCAGCTTGGCAAGGTTTGGCTATGGCTACACCTTC. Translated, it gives CASSLARFGYGYTF.

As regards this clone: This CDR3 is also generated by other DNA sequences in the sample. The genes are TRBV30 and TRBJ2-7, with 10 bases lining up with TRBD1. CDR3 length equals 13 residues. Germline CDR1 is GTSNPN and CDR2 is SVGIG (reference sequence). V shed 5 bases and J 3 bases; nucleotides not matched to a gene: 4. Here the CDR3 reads CAWRRDRGYEQYF. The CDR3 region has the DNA TGTGCCTGGCGGAGGGACAGGGGCTACGAGCAGTACTTC.